The source of this T cell receptor beta chain is a study of shared clonotypes between healthy human individuals. Findings and limits, study-wide: Sequencing depth was a factor that was expected to affect clonotype sharing among donors.

Note on this clone: The target antigen is unknown.

The CDR3 runs 12 residues. The V gene's germline CDR1 is SQVTM and CDR2 ANQGSEA. The V and J ends lost 6 bases and 8 bases, in that order; junction bases with no gene match: 7. Adult donors, all healthy and HIV-negative, had no recent acute infections or vaccinations. The assay was carried out at the deep level. Repertoires were generated with immunoSEQ multiplex PCR, while TCRdb's copy carries only in-frame clones and drops some. The table has fewer than 1.6 million clones, 98% to 99% seen once. Sequences were obtained from naive CD4+ T cells sorted from blood. Subset noted: CD45RA+ positively selected. This clonotype was sampled from a man aged 25-40 years in good health. The chain joins TRBV29-1 to TRBJ2-1; 7 bases map to TRBD2. CDR3 amino acids: CSVWGGWDEQFF. In nucleotides, the CDR3 is TGCAGCGTCTGGGGGGGTTGGGATGAGCAGTTCTTC.